The clone carrying this T cell receptor beta chain was observed at least ten times. This specimen comes from a study of T cells in Graves' hyperthyroidism and ophthalmopathy. Amplification of TCR beta CDR3 regions used RNA as the template. First-round RT-PCR with HTBI primers amplified the TCR CDR3 region. MiXCR, run by TCRdb on the multiplex PCR reads, gives a single entry per CDR3 protein. Of about 600,000 distinct CDR3 sequences detected, around 15% appear once; the ten largest clones hold roughly 3.5%. The CDR3 consists of 14 residues. Unmatched junction bases numbered 8, after V lost 3 bases and J lost 3 bases. Germline loops: CDR1 DFQATT, CDR2 SNEGSKA (reference sequence).

J is TRBJ2-7 and V is TRBV20-1, with TRBD1 matching 7 bases. Sequences were obtained from blood. The clonotype originates from a woman in her forties with Graves' ophthalmopathy. CDR3 sequence (DNA): TGCAGTGCTAGGAAGTGGGACAGCAACTACGAGCAGTACTTC. Translated: CSARKWDSNYEQYF.